This T cell receptor (beta chain) was obtained from a study of CD8 T cells in Susac syndrome. Study findings and constraints: As acknowledged by the study, its TCR sequencing and HLA analysis included a relatively small number of individuals.

As concerns this clonotype: Its antigen is as yet unknown.

A quantity of roughly 0.5 to 1 ug RNA underwent reverse transcription using random hexamers. TCRdb analysed the immunoSEQ multiplex PCR reads with MiXCR anew, one entry per CDR3 protein. The table shows just over 150,000 distinct CDR3 sequences, with about 95% occurring only once. Per germline, CDR1 LGHNT and CDR2 FRNRAP. The CDR3 is 14 residues long. V was clipped by 7 bases and J by 3 bases, with 13 bases between them. Sequencing of TCR beta drew on CD8+ and CD4+ T cells from blood. This TCR was sampled from a human donor with multiple sclerosis. Sequenced sample: CD8+ T cells from PBMCs. The chain employs TRBV12-5 and TRBJ2-1; D gene ambiguous. The CDR3 protein is CASVPLGIYNEQFF. The DNA of the CDR3 is TGTGCTAGTGTCCCTTTGGGTATCTACAATGAGCAGTTCTTC.